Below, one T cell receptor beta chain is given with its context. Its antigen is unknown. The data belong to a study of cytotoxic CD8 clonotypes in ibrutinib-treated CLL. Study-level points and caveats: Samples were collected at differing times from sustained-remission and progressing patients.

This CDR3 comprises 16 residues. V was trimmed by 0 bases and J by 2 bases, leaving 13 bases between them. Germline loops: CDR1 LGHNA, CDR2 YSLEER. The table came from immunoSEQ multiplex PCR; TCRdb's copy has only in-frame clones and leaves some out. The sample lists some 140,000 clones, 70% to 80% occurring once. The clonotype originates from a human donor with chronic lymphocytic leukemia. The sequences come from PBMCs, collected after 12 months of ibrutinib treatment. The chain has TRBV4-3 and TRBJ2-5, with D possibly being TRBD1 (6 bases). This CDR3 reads CASSQDLGGVQETQYF. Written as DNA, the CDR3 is TGCGCCAGCAGCCAAGATCTAGGGGGAGTACAAGAGACCCAGTACTTC.